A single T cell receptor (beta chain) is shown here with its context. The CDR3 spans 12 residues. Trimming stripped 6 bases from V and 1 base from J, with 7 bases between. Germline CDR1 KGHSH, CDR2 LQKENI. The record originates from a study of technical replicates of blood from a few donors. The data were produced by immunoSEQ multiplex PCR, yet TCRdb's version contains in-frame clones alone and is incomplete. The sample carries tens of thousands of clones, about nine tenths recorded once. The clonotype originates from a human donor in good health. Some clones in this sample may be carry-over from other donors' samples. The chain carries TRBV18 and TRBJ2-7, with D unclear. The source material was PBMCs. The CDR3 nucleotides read TGTGCCAGCTCTGTTTCTTCCTACGAGCAGTACTTC. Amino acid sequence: CASSVSSYEQYF.